Shown below are 21 T cell receptor beta chains from a single sample sequenced in a study of long-term antiretroviral therapy in people with HIV. Survey-level immunoSEQ v3.0 assays were run. Assay used: immunoSEQ multiplex PCR; TCRdb lists only in-frame clones, some missing. Among 25,000 to 35,000 clones listed, over 70% were seen once. The specimen was unsorted PBMCs, collected 3.1 years after starting antiretroviral therapy. The origin of the receptors is a woman aged 45-60 years with HIV.

The chain couples TRBV19 to TRBJ1-2; no reliable D call. The CDR3 has 11 amino acids. Trimming took 4 bases from V and 5 from J, leaving 5 bases between them. Germline V gene lookup returns CDR1 LNHDA and CDR2 SQIVND (reference sequence). Here the CDR3 DNA reads TGTGCCAGTAGTACCGATTATGGCTACACCTTC. Encoded protein: CASSTDYGYTF.

This clone was seen only once. The V and J genes are TRBV7-3 and TRBJ1-6; D uncertain. The CDR3 totals 15 residues. The ends were cut back, 1 base at V and 8 bases at J, with 12 bases in the middle. Germline V CDR1 and CDR2: SGHTA, FQGTGA. CDR3 DNA sequence: TGTGCCAGCAGCTTAATGGGGTCAGTGGATTCACCCCTCCACTTT. Translated: CASSLMGSVDSPLHF.

The J gene is TRBJ2-3, the V gene TRBV7-2; 12 nucleotides align to TRBD2. The CDR3 extends over 14 amino acids. CDR1 SGHTA and CDR2 FQGNSA come from the germline V gene. Losses at the gene ends were 7 bases for V and 4 bases for J; bases not matched to a gene: 3. The CDR3 DNA sequence: TGTGCCAGCAACCTAGCGGGGGGGCCAGATACGCAGTATTTT. Translation: CASNLAGGPDTQYF.

The gene calls are TRBV5-1 and TRBJ2-3; TRBD2 might be the D (7 bases). This CDR3 is built from 17 residues. Trimming pared 2 bases from V and 6 bases from J, leaving 22 bases between. Germline CDR1 is SGHRS and CDR2 is YFSETQ. The CDR3 loop reads CASSFRGIGRGGDTQYF. CDR3 DNA: TGCGCCAGCAGCTTCCGGGGGATCGGCAGGGGAGGGGATACGCAGTATTTT. Full variable domain (remainder filled in from reference TRBV5-1 and TRBJ2-3): KAGVTQTPRYLIKTRGQQVTLSCSPISGHRSVSWYQQTPGQGLQFLFEYFSETQRNKGNFPGRFSGRQFSNSRSEMNVSTLELGDSALYLCASSFRGIGRGGDTQYFGPGTRLTVL.

In its sample, this clone was seen a few times. The chain has TRBV6-6 and TRBJ1-1, with D maybe TRBD1 (5 bases). The V gene lost 2 bases and the J gene lost 1 base, with 8 bases spanning the gap. Germline V gene lookup returns CDR1 MNHNY and CDR2 SVGAGI (reference sequence). The CDR3 extends over 14 amino acids. CDR3 region: CASSYTTGNTEAFF. For the CDR3, the DNA is TGTGCCAGCAGTTACACCACAGGGAACACTGAAGCTTTCTTT.

The V gene is TRBV27, the J gene TRBJ2-6, with 10 positions matching TRBD1. Germline V gene sequence: CDR1 MNHEY, CDR2 SMNVEV (reference sequence). The ends lost 5 bases at V and 2 bases at J; junction bases unmatched: 3. The length of the CDR3 is 16 residues. The CDR3 is CASSQGQGAGANVLTF. CDR3 nucleotide sequence: TGTGCCAGCAGTCAAGGACAGGGGGCTGGGGCCAACGTCCTGACTTTC.

The CDR3: CASSRDPGNTIYF. CDR3 coding DNA: TGTGCCAGCAGCCGGGACCCGGGAAACACCATATATTTT. This chain uses TRBV25-1 with TRBJ1-3; a weak D match, TRBD1 (5 bases). The CDR3 has 13 residues. V was cut by 6 bases and J by 4 bases, with 10 bases left in between. Germline loops: CDR1 MGHDK, CDR2 SYGVNS.

This clone has only one observation. V is TRBV29-1 and J is TRBJ1-1; D ambiguous. Germline V gives CDR1 SQVTM, CDR2 ANQGSEA. Trimming left V 3 bases short and J 2 bases short, with 19 bases between. The CDR3 has 16 amino acids. The CDR3 sequence is CSVEIRVWSENTEAFF. For the CDR3, the DNA is TGCAGCGTTGAGATACGGGTGTGGTCGGAAAACACTGAAGCTTTCTTT.

Sample share makes this clone medium-sized (0.01 to 0.1%). The V gene is TRBV7-9, the J gene TRBJ1-2, with 8 bases that match TRBD1. The CDR3 runs 13 residues. Trimming at V came to 5 bases and at J to 4 bases, leaving 3 bases not matched to a gene. CDR1 and CDR2 (germline): SEHNR, FQNEAQ (reference sequence). The CDR3 DNA sequence: TGTGCCAGCAGCCCGACAGGGGTCTATGGCTACACCTTC. It codes for CASSPTGVYGYTF.

The chain couples TRBV28 to TRBJ2-2, with 7 bases lining up with TRBD1. V gave up 5 bases and J gave up 6 bases; unmatched junction bases: 12. From germline, CDR1 is MDHEN and CDR2 SYDVKM. The CDR3 consists of 16 residues. CDR3 region: CASSTFLTGMAGELFF. Here the CDR3 DNA reads TGTGCCAGCAGTACATTTTTGACAGGGATGGCCGGGGAGCTGTTTTTT.

The chain recombines TRBV5-5 with TRBJ1-1; D gene unclear. This CDR3 region has 12 residues. Per the germline V gene, CDR1 is SGHKS and CDR2 is YYEKEE (reference sequence). V lost 0 bases and J lost 4, with 4 bases in between. As DNA, the CDR3 is TGTGCCAGCAGCTTGGTTCTCACTGAAGCTTTCTTT. It encodes CASSLVLTEAFF.

The rearrangement uses TRBV30 and TRBJ1-6; D is perhaps TRBD1 (5 bases). The CDR3 covers 14 residues. V lost 4 bases and J lost 3, with 10 bases in between. The germline gives CDR1 GTSNPN, CDR2 SVGIG (reference sequence). CDR3 amino acids: CAWTLGGYNSPLHF. The CDR3 DNA reads TGTGCCTGGACGCTTGGGGGCTATAATTCACCCCTCCACTTT.

This sequence joins TRBV11-2 and TRBJ2-5; D might be TRBD1 (6 bases). Germline V lookup: CDR1 SGHAT, CDR2 FQNNGV. Trimming left V 2 bases short and J 2 bases short, with 12 bases between. The CDR3 covers 15 residues. The CDR3 bases are TGTGCCAGCAGCTTATGGGGCGGACAGCAAGAGACCCAGTACTTC. Translated, it gives CASSLWGGQQETQYF.

This clone was seen a single time. V and J are TRBV9 and TRBJ2-3, with D possibly TRBD2 on 5 matching bases. The germline V and J ends were trimmed by 4 bases and 0 bases, with 15 bases remaining between them. Germline V gene data show CDR1 as SGDLS and CDR2 as YYNGEE. The CDR3 contains 16 residues. The CDR3 region is CASSLRGLTSTDTQYF. The DNA for the CDR3 is TGTGCCAGCAGCCTACGGGGATTAACTAGCACAGATACGCAGTATTTT. The entire variable domain, with the rest obtained from reference TRBV9 and TRBJ2-3, is as follows: DSGVTQTPKHLITATGQRVTLRCSPRSGDLSVYWYQQSLDQGLQFLIQYYNGEERAKGNILERFSAQQFPDLHSELNLSSLELGDSALYFCASSLRGLTSTDTQYFGPGTRLTVL.

The chain couples TRBV7-9 to TRBJ2-7; TRBD1 agrees at 9 bases. The J segment lost 7 bases and the V segment lost 3 bases, leaving 7 bases of the junction unmatched. Germline values: CDR1 SEHNR, CDR2 FQNEAQ (reference sequence). CDR3 size: 14 residues. The CDR3: CASSLTGGLWEQYF. The CDR3 nucleotides read TGTGCCAGCAGCTTGACAGGGGGACTCTGGGAGCAGTACTTC.

The rearrangement joins TRBV7-8 to TRBJ2-2; D perhaps matches TRBD1 (5 bases). Between the trimmed V and J ends, which lost 6 bases and 0 bases, there was a span of 14 bases. CDR3 length: 16 amino acids. The germline V gene encodes CDR1 SGHVS and CDR2 FQNEAQ. The CDR3 reads CASRNYRSANTGELFF. CDR3 sequence (DNA): TGTGCCAGCAGAAATTACAGGAGCGCGAACACCGGGGAGCTGTTTTTT.

This chain joins TRBV5-1 and TRBJ1-2; D is undetermined. The CDR3 contains 14 residues. Germline V gene sequence: CDR1 SGHRS, CDR2 YFSETQ. The V end lost 1 base, the J end lost 3 bases, and 10 bases lay between the germline ends. As DNA, the CDR3 is TGCGCCAGCAGCTTGTTGGGAAGGGACTATGGCTACACCTTC. It specifies CASSLLGRDYGYTF.

With respect to this clone: Other nucleotide sequences from this sample produce the same CDR3. This rearrangement joins TRBV5-1 to TRBJ1-5, with D unclear. CDR1 SGHRS and CDR2 YFSETQ come from the germline V gene. V was cut by 1 base and J by 0 bases, with 8 bases left in between. The CDR3 extends over 15 amino acids. The CDR3 DNA follows: TGCGCCAGCAGCTTGACCGGAGATAGCAATCAGCCCCAGCATTTT. Its protein is CASSLTGDSNQPQHF.

The V call is TRBV5-1, the J call TRBJ1-4, with D unclear. This CDR3 is built from 14 residues. Germline CDR1 SGHRS, CDR2 YFSETQ. Trimming shortened V by 1 base and J by 5 bases, and 9 bases separated the two germline ends. The CDR3 loop is CASSLLSLNEKLFF. The CDR3 DNA reads TGCGCCAGCAGCTTGTTAAGTTTAAATGAAAAACTGTTTTTT.

The rearrangement uses TRBV9 and TRBJ2-7, with 8 bases identical to TRBD2. Germline V gene lookup returns CDR1 SGDLS and CDR2 YYNGEE. This CDR3 is built from 13 residues. The V segment lost 4 bases and the J segment 4 bases; nucleotides outside the gene matches: 4. CDR3 residues: CASSPGGGYEQYF. CDR3 nucleotide sequence: TGTGCCAGCAGCCCCGGCGGGGGGTACGAGCAGTACTTC.

This clone has a single count. V gene TRBV9 combines with J gene TRBJ1-3; unclear D gene. Trimming removed 5 bases at V and 0 bases at J, with 9 bases between. Per germline, CDR1 SGDLS and CDR2 YYNGEE. This CDR3 contains 14 residues. The CDR3 nucleotides read TGTGCCAGCAGGGACGGCAACTCTGGAAACACCATATATTTT. Amino acids: CASRDGNSGNTIYF. Full variable domain (remainder filled in from reference TRBV9 and TRBJ1-3): DSGVTQTPKHLITATGQRVTLRCSPRSGDLSVYWYQQSLDQGLQFLIQYYNGEERAKGNILERFSAQQFPDLHSELNLSSLELGDSALYFCASRDGNSGNTIYFGEGSWLTVV.